A single sample is the source of the 21 T cell receptor beta chains below, sequenced in a study of cytomegalovirus exposure and HLA in healthy donors (dated by TCRdb to the late 2010s). Library preparation was by the immunoSEQ multiplex PCR assay. The source is immuneACCESS, and TCRdb retained only in-frame sequences with V and J called. Part of the clones is not carried over; for the studies checked, unresolved V genes explain less than half of this, and the remainder is unexplained. The sample profile shows approximately 160,000 clones; 86% of them were found once. In total, the top ten clones hold 5.5% to 6% of the sample. Material for sequencing was PBMCs. Source of these receptors: a woman in her 30s in good health and CMV-seronegative.

The rearrangement links TRBV6-1 to TRBJ1-1; a weak D match, TRBD1 (5 bases). In germline, CDR1 is MNHNS, CDR2 SASEGT. The V and J ends lost 6 bases and 5 bases respectively, with 16 bases between them. This CDR3 contains 14 residues. CDR3 residues: CASSQVPGGTEAFF. The DNA of the CDR3 is TGTGCCAGCAGCCAAGTCCCCGGGGGAACTGAAGCTTTCTTT.

The rearrangement uses TRBV5-4 and TRBJ1-4; TRBD1 is a possible D gene (5 bases). The length of the CDR3 is 14 residues. V gave up 6 bases and J gave up 13 bases, with 22 bases separating them. Germline CDR1 is SGHNT and CDR2 is YYREEE (reference sequence). CDR3 amino acids: CASTDGTGRGGLFF. As DNA, the CDR3 is TGTGCCAGCACCGATGGGACGGGCCGCGGAGGACTGTTTTTT.

This clone was detected only once. The chain links TRBV27 to TRBJ2-3, with D uncertain. The V and J ends lost 1 base and 4 bases respectively, with 12 bases between them. CDR1 is MNHEY, CDR2 SMNVEV, per germline (reference sequence). The CDR3 length is 15 residues. The CDR3 spells CASSLWAGQADTQYF. CDR3 nucleotides: TGTGCCAGCAGTTTATGGGCCGGCCAGGCAGATACGCAGTATTTT.

The chain carries TRBV11-1 and TRBJ1-1; perhaps TRBD1 as D (5 bases). The CDR3 is made up of 14 amino acids. V lost 1 base and J 4 bases, leaving 10 bases between the germline ends. Germline CDR1 SGHAT, CDR2 FQDESV (reference sequence). CDR3 in amino acids: CASSLGGRSTEAFF. The DNA of the CDR3 is TGTGCCAGCAGCTTAGGGGGCAGATCCACTGAAGCTTTCTTT. Based on the CDR3 plus reference TRBV11-1 and TRBJ1-1, the full variable domain is EAEVAQSPRYKITEKSQAVAFWCDPISGHATLYWYRQILGQGPELLVQFQDESVVDDSQLPKDRFSAERLKGVDSTLKIQPAELGDSAMYLCASSLGGRSTEAFFGQGTRLTVV.

This clone was detected only once. The chain couples TRBV13 to TRBJ2-1, with 9 bases that match TRBD1. The CDR3 has 13 residues. Per germline, CDR1 PRHDT and CDR2 FYEKMQ (reference sequence). After removal of 6 bases from V and 9 bases from J, the junction contained 6 bases not matched to a gene. The CDR3 loop is CASRYDRGSEQFF. The CDR3, as DNA: TGTGCCAGCAGATATGACAGGGGGAGTGAGCAGTTCTTC.

This clone was seen a single time. The chain carries TRBV18 and TRBJ2-7; D unclear. The CDR3 is 13 amino acids. Germline lookup yields CDR1 KGHSH and CDR2 LQKENI. Deletions cut 5 bases from V and 1 base from J, with 9 bases between. As DNA, the CDR3 is TGTGCCAGCTCATCCCAGCCGTCCTACGAGCAGTACTTC. Translated, it gives CASSSQPSYEQYF.

This clone was detected only a few times. The rearrangement links TRBV7-9 to TRBJ2-1; 10 bases are a match to TRBD2. The trim removed 5 bases at V and 7 bases at J, leaving 11 bases unmatched. The germline gives CDR1 SEHNR, CDR2 FQNEAQ (reference sequence). CDR3 length: 16 residues. The CDR3 sequence: CASSGPWLAGENEQFF. CDR3 nucleotide sequence: TGTGCCAGCAGCGGACCCTGGCTAGCGGGGGAAAATGAGCAGTTCTTC.

This clone turned up a few times. The chain recombines TRBV7-2 with TRBJ2-5; 13 positions agree with TRBD2. Unmatched junction bases numbered 5, after V lost 6 bases and J lost 4 bases. Germline V gene data show CDR1 as SGHTA and CDR2 as FQGNSA. The CDR3 extends over 15 amino acids. This CDR3 reads CASSRLAGGRETQYF. As DNA, the CDR3 is TGTGCCAGCAGTCGACTAGCGGGAGGCCGAGAGACCCAGTACTTC. Full variable domain (outside the CDR3, taken from reference TRBV7-2 and TRBJ2-5): GAGVSQSPSNKVTEKGKDVELRCDPISGHTALYWYRQSLGQGLEFLIYFQGNSAPDKSGLPSDRFSAERTGGSVSTLTIQRTQQEDSAVYLCASSRLAGGRETQYFGPGTRLLVL.

The chain combines TRBV10-3 with TRBJ2-6; D tentatively fits TRBD1 or TRBD2 (6 bases each). V was trimmed by 2 bases and J by 1 base, leaving 12 bases between them. Germline values: CDR1 ENHRY, CDR2 SYGVKD. This CDR3 comprises 17 residues. The CDR3 loop is CAISERGRRSGANVLTF. The CDR3 DNA reads TGTGCCATCAGTGAGCGGGGGCGGAGATCTGGGGCCAACGTCCTGACTTTC.

This rearrangement joins TRBV19 to TRBJ2-2; possibly TRBD1 or TRBD2 for D (5 bases each). Per the germline V gene, CDR1 is LNHDA and CDR2 is SQIVND (reference sequence). The CDR3 covers 15 residues. Between the trimmed V and J ends, which lost 5 bases and 4 bases, there was a span of 14 bases. The CDR3 nucleotides are TGTGCCAGTAGTTATCCAGGGAGAGGCACCGGGGAGCTGTTTTTT. Encoded protein: CASSYPGRGTGELFF.

Turning to this clone: The sample has other DNA sequences that encode this CDR3 too. This chain uses TRBV6-6 with TRBJ2-1; D unresolved. Trimming removed 5 bases from V and 4 bases from J, with 6 bases in between. The CDR3 is 12 residues long. Looked up from germline, CDR1 is MNHNY and CDR2 is SVGAGI (reference sequence). The CDR3 protein is CASSPPYNEQFF. The CDR3 DNA follows: TGTGCCAGCAGTCCTCCTTACAATGAGCAGTTCTTC.

The chain recombines TRBV2 with TRBJ1-1; D gene uncertain. Per the germline V gene, CDR1 is SNHLY and CDR2 is FYNNEI. Trimming shortened V by 6 bases and J by 1 base, and 6 bases separated the two germline ends. CDR3 length: 12 residues. CDR3 amino acids: CASRPQNTEAFF. CDR3 in DNA: TGTGCCAGCAGACCCCAGAACACTGAAGCTTTCTTT.

The V and J genes are TRBV4-3 and TRBJ1-5; 11 positions agree with TRBD1. Germline V gene data show CDR1 as LGHNA and CDR2 as YSLEER. The V and J ends lost 4 bases and 5 bases, in that order; junction bases with no gene match: 4. This CDR3 has 15 amino acids. The CDR3: CASSRRTGGDQPQHF. CDR3 in DNA: TGCGCCAGCAGCCGCCGGACAGGGGGCGATCAGCCCCAGCATTTT.

The DNA for the CDR3 is TGTGCCAGCAGCGTAGGGGGGTTGGCTAGAAGCACCGGGGAGCTGTTTTTT. Its translation: CASSVGGLARSTGELFF. The chain has TRBV9 and TRBJ2-2; D may be TRBD1 or TRBD2 (5 bases each). V shed 0 bases and J shed 4 bases, with 16 bases lying between them. Per the germline V gene, CDR1 is SGDLS and CDR2 is YYNGEE. This CDR3 has 17 amino acids.

The J gene is TRBJ2-5, the V gene TRBV9, with 9 nucleotides matching TRBD2. This CDR3 is built from 16 residues. The germline CDR1 and CDR2 sequences are SGDLS and YYNGEE. J lost 5 bases, V lost 2 bases, and 10 bases had no gene match. The CDR3 DNA reads TGTGCCAGCAGCGTGGGACTAGCCGACTTTCTTGAGACCCAGTACTTC. Encoded protein: CASSVGLADFLETQYF.

The CDR3 spells CAWRKAGGRVEQYF. The CDR3 DNA is TGTGCCTGGAGAAAAGCGGGAGGGCGAGTCGAGCAGTACTTC. The genes are TRBV30 and TRBJ2-7; 10 bases align to TRBD2. V dropped 3 bases and J dropped 6; count of bases not matched to a gene: 8. The germline CDR1 and CDR2 sequences are GTSNPN and SVGIG (reference sequence). The CDR3 length is 14 residues.

The table lists this clone with a count of one. The genes are TRBV5-1 and TRBJ1-4, with 9 bases aligning to TRBD1. CDR3 length equals 15 residues. CDR1 is SGHRS, CDR2 YFSETQ, per germline. The V segment lost 4 bases and the J segment 7 bases; nucleotides outside the gene matches: 8. The CDR3 region has the DNA TGCGCCAGCAGCCTTCTGGGGACAGGGCGTGAAAAACTGTTTTTT. It encodes CASSLLGTGREKLFF.

This chain uses TRBV28 with TRBJ1-5, with D perhaps TRBD1 (5 bases). The CDR3 is made up of 16 amino acids. CDR1 MDHEN and CDR2 SYDVKM come from the germline V gene. V dropped 4 bases and J dropped 3 bases, with 16 bases sitting between them. In DNA, the CDR3 is TGTGCCAGCAGTTCGCCCGCCTCAGGGTACAATCAGCCCCAGCATTTT. Translating gives CASSSPASGYNQPQHF.

The chain employs TRBV27 and TRBJ2-4; D gene ambiguous. CDR3 length equals 15 residues. Germline CDR1 is MNHEY and CDR2 is SMNVEV (reference sequence). V gave up 2 bases and J gave up 2 bases, with 10 bases separating them. DNA of the CDR3: TGTGCCAGCAGTTTACTCTTTCGTTCCAAAAACATTCAGTACTTC. It encodes CASSLLFRSKNIQYF.

The chain recombines TRBV7-6 with TRBJ1-2; a weak D match, TRBD1 (5 bases). The V end lost 7 bases, the J end lost 2 bases, and 17 bases lay between the germline ends. Germline loops: CDR1 SGHVS, CDR2 FNYEAQ. The CDR3 is 15 amino acids. CDR3 nucleotide sequence: TGTGCCAGCACCCCTCTAACCGACAGCAACTATGGCTACACCTTC. It encodes CASTPLTDSNYGYTF.

This sequence joins TRBV5-4 and TRBJ1-2; D perhaps matches TRBD1 (6 bases). Germline CDR1 reads SGHNT; CDR2 reads YYREEE (reference sequence). V was trimmed by 4 bases and J by 2 bases, leaving 12 bases between them. This CDR3 is built from 14 residues. CDR3 in DNA: TGTGCCAGCAGCCTCTCGGGGGGCAACTATGGCTACACCTTC. It translates to CASSLSGGNYGYTF.